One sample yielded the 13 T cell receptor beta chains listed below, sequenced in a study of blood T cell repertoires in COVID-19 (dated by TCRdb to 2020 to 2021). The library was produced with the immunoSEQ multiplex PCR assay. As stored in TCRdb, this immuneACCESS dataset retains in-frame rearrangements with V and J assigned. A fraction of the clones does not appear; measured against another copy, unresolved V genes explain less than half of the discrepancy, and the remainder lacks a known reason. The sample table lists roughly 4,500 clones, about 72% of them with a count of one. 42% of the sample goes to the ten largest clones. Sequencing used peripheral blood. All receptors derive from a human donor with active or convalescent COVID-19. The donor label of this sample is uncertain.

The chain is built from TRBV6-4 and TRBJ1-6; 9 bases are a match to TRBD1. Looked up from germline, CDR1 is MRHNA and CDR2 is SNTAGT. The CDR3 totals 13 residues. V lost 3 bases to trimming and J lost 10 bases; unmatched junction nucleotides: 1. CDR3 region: CASSETGGSPLHF. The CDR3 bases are TGTGCCAGCAGTGAGACAGGGGGATCACCCCTCCACTTT.

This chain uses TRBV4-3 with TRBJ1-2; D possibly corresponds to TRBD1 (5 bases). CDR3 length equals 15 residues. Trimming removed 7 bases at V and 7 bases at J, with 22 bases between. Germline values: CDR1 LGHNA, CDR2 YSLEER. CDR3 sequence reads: CASNSWGETAGGYTF. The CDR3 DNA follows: TGCGCCAGCAACTCGTGGGGAGAGACAGCGGGTGGCTACACCTTC.

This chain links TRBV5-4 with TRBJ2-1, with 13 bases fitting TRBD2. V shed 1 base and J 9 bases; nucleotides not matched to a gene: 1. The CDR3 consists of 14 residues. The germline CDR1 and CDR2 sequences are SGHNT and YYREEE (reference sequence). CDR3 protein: CASSLRLAGGEQFF. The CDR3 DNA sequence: TGTGCCAGCAGCTTGAGACTAGCGGGAGGTGAGCAGTTCTTC. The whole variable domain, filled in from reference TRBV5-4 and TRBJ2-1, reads ETGVTQSPTHLIKTRGQQVTLRCSSQSGHNTVSWYQQALGQGPQFIFQYYREEENGRGNFPPRFSGLQFPNYSSELNVNALELDDSALYLCASSLRLAGGEQFFGPGTRLTVL.

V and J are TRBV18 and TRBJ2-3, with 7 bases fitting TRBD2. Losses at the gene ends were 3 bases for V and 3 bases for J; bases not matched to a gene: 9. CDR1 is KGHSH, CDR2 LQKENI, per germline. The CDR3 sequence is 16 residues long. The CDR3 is CASSPVLGSGTDTQYF. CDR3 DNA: TGTGCCAGCTCACCCGTCTTGGGTAGCGGGACAGATACGCAGTATTTT. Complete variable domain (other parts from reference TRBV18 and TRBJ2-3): NAGVMQNPRHLVRRRGQEARLRCSPMKGHSHVYWYRQLPEEGLKFMVYLQKENIIDESGMPKERFSAEFPKEGPSILRIQQVVRGDSAAYFCASSPVLGSGTDTQYFGPGTRLTVL.

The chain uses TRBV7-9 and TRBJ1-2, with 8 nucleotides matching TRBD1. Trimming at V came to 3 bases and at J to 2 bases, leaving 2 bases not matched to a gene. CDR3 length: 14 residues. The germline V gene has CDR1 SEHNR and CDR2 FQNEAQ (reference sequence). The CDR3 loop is CASSFGQGNYGYTF. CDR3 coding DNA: TGTGCCAGCAGCTTTGGACAGGGCAACTATGGCTACACCTTC.

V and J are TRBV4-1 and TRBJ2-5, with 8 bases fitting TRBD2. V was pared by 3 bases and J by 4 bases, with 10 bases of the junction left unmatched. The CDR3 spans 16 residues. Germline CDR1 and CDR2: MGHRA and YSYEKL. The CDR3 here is CASSHGTASGGETQYF. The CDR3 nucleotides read TGCGCCAGCAGCCATGGAACTGCGAGCGGGGGAGAGACCCAGTACTTC.

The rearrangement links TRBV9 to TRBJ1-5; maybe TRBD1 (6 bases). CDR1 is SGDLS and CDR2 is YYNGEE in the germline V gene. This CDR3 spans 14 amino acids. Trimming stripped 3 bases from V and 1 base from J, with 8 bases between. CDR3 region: CASSEGVSNQPQHF. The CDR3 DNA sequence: TGTGCCAGCAGCGAGGGGGTAAGCAATCAGCCCCAGCATTTT.

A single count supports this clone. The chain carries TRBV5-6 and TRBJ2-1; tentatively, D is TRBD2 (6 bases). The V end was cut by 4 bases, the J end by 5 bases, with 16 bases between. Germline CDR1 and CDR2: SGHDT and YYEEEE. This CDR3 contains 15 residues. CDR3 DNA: TGTGCCAGCAGCCGCGAATACGGGAGCAACAATGAGCAGTTCTTC. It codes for CASSREYGSNNEQFF. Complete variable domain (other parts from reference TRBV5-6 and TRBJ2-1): DAGVTQSPTHLIKTRGQQVTLRCSPKSGHDTVSWYQQALGQGPQFIFQYYEEEERQRGNFPDRFSGHQFPNYSSELNVNALLLGDSALYLCASSREYGSNNEQFFGPGTRLTVL.

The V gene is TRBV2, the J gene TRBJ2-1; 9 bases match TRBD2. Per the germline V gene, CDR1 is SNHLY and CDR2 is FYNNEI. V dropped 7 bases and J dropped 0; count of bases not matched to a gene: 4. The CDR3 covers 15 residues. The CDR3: CASTLAGSSYNEQFF. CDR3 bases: TGTGCCAGCACGCTAGCGGGGAGCTCCTACAATGAGCAGTTCTTC.

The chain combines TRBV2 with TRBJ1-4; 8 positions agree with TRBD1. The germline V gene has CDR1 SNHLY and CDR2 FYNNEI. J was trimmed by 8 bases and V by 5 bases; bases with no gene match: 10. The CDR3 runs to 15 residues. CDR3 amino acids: CASSQTRQGREKLFF. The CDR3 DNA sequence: TGTGCCAGCAGTCAGACTCGACAGGGGAGGGAAAAACTGTTTTTT. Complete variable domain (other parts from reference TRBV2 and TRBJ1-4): EPEVTQTPSHQVTQMGQEVILRCVPISNHLYFYWYRQILGQKVEFLVSFYNNEISEKSEIFDDQFSVERPDGSNFTLKIRSTKLEDSAMYFCASSQTRQGREKLFFGSGTQLSVL.

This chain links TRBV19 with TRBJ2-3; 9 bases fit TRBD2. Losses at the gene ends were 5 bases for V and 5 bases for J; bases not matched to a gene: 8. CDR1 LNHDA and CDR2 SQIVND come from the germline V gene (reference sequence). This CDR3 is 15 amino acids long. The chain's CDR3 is CASSPRGSGRDTQYF. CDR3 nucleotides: TGTGCCAGTAGTCCGCGGGGTAGCGGGAGAGATACGCAGTATTTT. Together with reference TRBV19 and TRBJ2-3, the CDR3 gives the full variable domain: DGGITQSPKYLFRKEGQNVTLSCEQNLNHDAMYWYRQDPGQGLRLIYYSQIVNDFQKGDIAEGYSVSREKKESFPLTVTSAQKNPTAFYLCASSPRGSGRDTQYFGPGTRLTVL.

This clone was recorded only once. The CDR3 region has the DNA TGTGCCAGCAGCTTTGGTAGCGCCAATGAGCAGTTCTTC. Its translation: CASSFGSANEQFF. V and J are TRBV5-5 and TRBJ2-1; possibly TRBD2 for D (5 bases). From germline, CDR1 is SGHKS and CDR2 YYEKEE (reference sequence). CDR3 length: 13 residues. V dropped 2 bases and J dropped 6 bases, with 9 bases sitting between them.

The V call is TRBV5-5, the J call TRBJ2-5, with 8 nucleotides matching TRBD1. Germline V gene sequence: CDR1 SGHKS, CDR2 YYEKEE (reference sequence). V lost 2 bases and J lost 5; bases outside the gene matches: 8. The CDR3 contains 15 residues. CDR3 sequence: CASSLLTGVGETQYF. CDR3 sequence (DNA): TGTGCCAGCAGCTTATTGACAGGGGTGGGGGAGACCCAGTACTTC.